This T cell receptor (beta chain) appears in the sequencing data of a study of T cells in Graves' hyperthyroidism and ophthalmopathy. Study as a whole: Peripheral blood was obtained at initial diagnosis, preceding any treatment.

TCR beta CDR3 regions were amplified from RNA transcripts. The HTBI primer set drove a first-round RT-PCR of the TCR CDR3. TCRdb fed the multiplex PCR reads into MiXCR, producing one record per CDR3 protein. The repertoire consists of a few hundred thousand distinct CDR3 sequences, with approximately 15% occurring once and the leading ten covering roughly 7.3%. Trimming stripped 5 bases from V and 9 bases from J, with 17 bases between. The germline V gene has CDR1 LNHNV and CDR2 YYDKDF (reference sequence). The CDR3 sequence is 14 residues long. This TCR derives from a woman aged 25 to 39 with Graves' hyperthyroidism. What was sequenced was blood. The chain recombines TRBV15 with TRBJ1-5; no reliable D call. The CDR3 loop reads CATSPDSGSRPQHF. In nucleotides, the CDR3 is TGTGCCACCAGCCCCGACTCCGGTAGTCGGCCCCAGCATTTT.